This T cell receptor (beta chain) was captured by sequencing in a study of cytomegalovirus exposure and HLA in healthy donors. Findings of the study overall: A later analysis showed TCR association rates differing by HLA locus, peaking at DRB1 and lowest at HLA-C.

Use of 60 Vbeta and 13 Jbeta primers characterized the PCR. Sequencing used immunoSEQ multiplex PCR; TCRdb keeps in-frame clones, though not all of them. The table records about 130,000 clones, 75% to 90% of them present only once. This CDR3 has 16 amino acids. Germline V gives CDR1 SGHRS, CDR2 YFSETQ. The V gene lost 0 bases and the J gene lost 3 bases, with 15 bases spanning the gap. On this clone itself: Antigen specificity is unknown.

There were likely unrecorded immune exposures, though donors were nominally healthy when sampled. This chain joins TRBV5-1 and TRBJ1-2; D possibly corresponds to TRBD1 (5 bases). The clonotype was recovered from a woman aged 40-49 years in good health and CMV-seronegative. Material for sequencing was PBMCs. The CDR3: CASSLEGFRADYGYTF. The CDR3 nucleotides are TGCGCCAGCAGCTTGGAGGGGTTCAGGGCAGACTATGGCTACACCTTC.